One sample yielded the 29 T cell receptor beta chains listed below, sequenced in a study of blood T cell repertoires in COVID-19. Using immunoSEQ multiplex PCR, the repertoire was profiled, and TCRdb retains in-frame clones only, with some absent. The sample has 100,000 or so clones, over 65% seen once. The material sequenced was peripheral blood. The receptors come from a human donor in a cohort sampled during active COVID-19.

V and J are TRBV11-2 and TRBJ2-3; the match to TRBD2 covers 10 bases. The CDR3 runs to 17 residues. V trimming: 0 bases; J trimming: 1 base; junction bases outside the gene matches: 4. Germline CDR1 SGHAT, CDR2 FQNNGV. The chain's CDR3 is CASSLDPGTSGTDTQYF. Written as DNA, the CDR3 is TGTGCCAGCAGCTTAGATCCCGGGACTAGCGGCACAGATACGCAGTATTTT.

The sample holds a few counts of this clone. The CDR3 loop is CASSLRGYEQYF. The DNA of the CDR3 is TGCGCCAGCAGCTTGAGGGGCTACGAGCAGTACTTC. V is TRBV5-1 and J is TRBJ2-7; tentatively, D is TRBD1 (5 bases). V lost 1 base and J 3 bases, leaving 5 bases between the germline ends. The CDR3 length is 12 residues. Germline lookup yields CDR1 SGHRS and CDR2 YFSETQ. Based on the CDR3 plus reference TRBV5-1 and TRBJ2-7, the full variable domain is KAGVTQTPRYLIKTRGQQVTLSCSPISGHRSVSWYQQTPGQGLQFLFEYFSETQRNKGNFPGRFSGRQFSNSRSEMNVSTLELGDSALYLCASSLRGYEQYFGPGTRLTVT.

The chain links TRBV6-5 to TRBJ1-6, with D perhaps matching TRBD1 (6 bases). The V gene's germline CDR1 is MNHEY and CDR2 SVGAGI. This CDR3 contains 14 residues. Trimming cost V 6 bases and J 4 bases, with 10 bases left between them. CDR3 sequence: CASSDRFYNSPLHF. In DNA, the CDR3 is TGTGCCAGCAGCGACAGGTTTTATAATTCACCCCTCCACTTT.

The J gene is TRBJ1-6, the V gene TRBV5-1, with D possibly being TRBD1 (5 bases). The CDR3 is 11 residues long. V was shortened by 7 bases and J by 8 bases, with 7 bases between the two germline ends. Germline V lookup: CDR1 SGHRS, CDR2 YFSETQ. The CDR3 coding sequence is TGCGCCAGCCGGGGGGATTCACCCCTCCACTTT. Its translation is CASRGDSPLHF.

V gene TRBV18 combines with J gene TRBJ1-3, with a tentative D call TRBD1 (6 bases). V gave up 4 bases and J gave up 2 bases, with 9 bases separating them. There are 14 residues in the CDR3. Germline V gives CDR1 KGHSH, CDR2 LQKENI. CDR3 in DNA: TGTGCCAGCTCACAAGGACAGACTGGAAACACCATATATTTT. It specifies CASSQGQTGNTIYF.

The chain has TRBV6-5 and TRBJ1-6; the match to TRBD1 covers 10 bases. J was trimmed by 10 bases and V by 0 bases; bases with no gene match: 3. The CDR3 contains 15 residues. From germline, CDR1 is MNHEY and CDR2 SVGAGI. The DNA for the CDR3 is TGTGCCAGCAGTTACTCGGGGACAGGGGAATCACCCCTCCACTTT. Protein: CASSYSGTGESPLHF.

There are a few counts of this clone. The rearrangement links TRBV10-1 to TRBJ1-6; D is undetermined. This CDR3 is 13 amino acids long. V was trimmed by 4 bases and J by 7 bases, leaving 8 bases between them. CDR1 is WNHNN, CDR2 SYGVQD, per germline (reference sequence). This CDR3 is CASSGQRNSPLHF. The CDR3 region has the DNA TGCGCCAGCAGTGGCCAGCGGAATTCACCCCTCCACTTT.

This clone was detected a few times. The V call is TRBV18, the J call TRBJ2-7; D may be TRBD2 (6 bases). The germline V gene encodes CDR1 KGHSH and CDR2 LQKENI. This CDR3 is built from 15 residues. Trimming cost V 5 bases and J 3 bases, with 17 bases left between them. CDR3 region: CASSVTGETIYEQYF. The DNA for the CDR3 is TGTGCCAGCTCAGTCACGGGAGAAACTATCTACGAGCAGTACTTC. The variable domain in full, with the rest retrieved from reference TRBV18 and TRBJ2-7, is NAGVMQNPRHLVRRRGQEARLRCSPMKGHSHVYWYRQLPEEGLKFMVYLQKENIIDESGMPKERFSAEFPKEGPSILRIQQVVRGDSAAYFCASSVTGETIYEQYFGPGTRLTVT.

This chain uses TRBV19 with TRBJ2-3; 8 positions match TRBD2. The CDR3 loop spans 17 amino acids. The germline CDR1 and CDR2 sequences are LNHDA and SQIVND (reference sequence). The V gene end was trimmed by 1 base and the J gene end by 3 bases; junction bases not matched to a gene: 9. The CDR3 region is CASSIGAGVSGTDTQYF. For the CDR3, the DNA is TGTGCCAGTAGTATAGGAGCGGGAGTTAGTGGGACAGATACGCAGTATTTT.

The V and J genes are TRBV10-3 and TRBJ1-1, with D maybe TRBD1 (6 bases). V was shortened by 6 bases and J by 12 bases, with 20 bases between the two germline ends. The CDR3 is 13 residues long. Germline CDR1 ENHRY, CDR2 SYGVKD. The CDR3 sequence is CAISPIEQGNTFF. The CDR3 nucleotides are TGTGCCATCAGCCCAATAGAACAGGGTAATACTTTCTTT.

V is TRBV7-9 and J is TRBJ2-1, with TRBD2 matching over 9 bases. CDR3 length: 14 amino acids. From germline, CDR1 is SEHNR and CDR2 FQNEAQ (reference sequence). V shed 0 bases and J 14 bases; nucleotides not matched to a gene: 8. CDR3 region: CASSLADSGSRKFF. DNA of the CDR3: TGTGCCAGCAGCTTAGCGGATAGCGGGAGTCGTAAGTTCTTC.

In DNA, the CDR3 is TGTGCTAGTGGTTTAGATAGCGGGAACCAGGGCACCGGGGAGCTGTTTTTT. As protein: CASGLDSGNQGTGELFF. This chain joins TRBV12-5 and TRBJ2-2, with 8 bases identical to TRBD2. Germline V gene data show CDR1 as LGHNT and CDR2 as FRNRAP. V was pared by 3 bases and J by 4 bases, with 10 bases of the junction left unmatched. This CDR3 spans 17 amino acids.

The chain is built from TRBV9 and TRBJ2-7; TRBD2 agrees at 11 bases. The CDR3 sequence is 15 residues long. The V segment lost 4 bases and the J segment 2 bases; nucleotides outside the gene matches: 5. From germline, CDR1 is SGDLS and CDR2 YYNGEE. The CDR3 region is CASSTGTSGPYEQYF. CDR3 bases: TGTGCCAGCAGCACCGGGACTAGCGGTCCCTACGAGCAGTACTTC.

This clone was recorded a few times. The rearrangement uses TRBV19 and TRBJ2-1; 9 bases match TRBD1. CDR1 LNHDA and CDR2 SQIVND come from the germline V gene (reference sequence). The CDR3 is made up of 15 amino acids. V lost 2 bases, J lost 4 bases, and 3 bases stayed unmatched. The CDR3 sequence: CASSIRDRAYNEQFF. In DNA form, the CDR3 reads TGTGCCAGTAGTATAAGGGACAGGGCTTACAATGAGCAGTTCTTC.

The chain combines TRBV19 with TRBJ2-5, with 8 bases fitting TRBD2. CDR1 LNHDA and CDR2 SQIVND come from the germline V gene (reference sequence). This CDR3 region has 14 residues. The V segment lost 4 bases and the J segment 1 base; nucleotides outside the gene matches: 2. CDR3 DNA: TGTGCCAGTAGTAGAGCGGGGGCCCAAGAGACCCAGTACTTC. As protein: CASSRAGAQETQYF.

CDR3 residues: CASSSVETGLGYTF. DNA for the CDR3: TGTGCCAGCAGTTCCGTCGAGACAGGGCTTGGCTACACCTTC. This chain connects TRBV6-6 to TRBJ1-2; 7 bases match TRBD1. Per germline, CDR1 MNHNY and CDR2 SVGAGI (reference sequence). This CDR3 contains 14 residues. After removal of 4 bases from V and 7 bases from J, the junction contained 9 bases not matched to a gene.

This clone was observed once. Here the CDR3 reads CASRAGGISYNEQFF. The CDR3 nucleotides are TGCGCCAGCAGAGCGGGAGGTATTTCCTACAATGAGCAGTTCTTC. The rearrangement uses TRBV5-1 and TRBJ2-1, with TRBD2 matching 9 bases. The CDR3 loop spans 15 amino acids. The junction had 4 bases not matched to a gene; V was cut back by 5 bases and J by 1 base. The germline V gene encodes CDR1 SGHRS and CDR2 YFSETQ. The full variable domain, rest sourced from reference TRBV5-1 and TRBJ2-1, is KAGVTQTPRYLIKTRGQQVTLSCSPISGHRSVSWYQQTPGQGLQFLFEYFSETQRNKGNFPGRFSGRQFSNSRSEMNVSTLELGDSALYLCASRAGGISYNEQFFGPGTRLTVL.

J is TRBJ1-1 and V is TRBV5-1; perhaps TRBD1 as D (5 bases). The CDR3 sequence is 16 residues long. Trimming stripped 0 bases from V and 5 bases from J, with 17 bases between. Germline V gene data show CDR1 as SGHRS and CDR2 as YFSETQ. The CDR3 here is CASSLGAAGPGTEAFF. Here the CDR3 DNA reads TGCGCCAGCAGCTTGGGCGCCGCGGGGCCTGGGACTGAAGCTTTCTTT.

This sequence joins TRBV27 and TRBJ2-1, with 11 bases lining up with TRBD2. The CDR3 loop spans 17 amino acids. J was trimmed by 1 base and V by 1 base; bases with no gene match: 3. Looked up from germline, CDR1 is MNHEY and CDR2 is SMNVEV (reference sequence). The CDR3 loop is CASSLFLAGGSYNEQFF. CDR3 coding DNA: TGTGCCAGCAGTTTATTTCTAGCGGGGGGTTCCTACAATGAGCAGTTCTTC.

The chain joins TRBV11-3 to TRBJ2-1, with a tentative D call TRBD1 (5 bases). Looked up from germline, CDR1 is SGHNT and CDR2 is YENEEA. V lost 5 bases to trimming and J lost 7 bases, with 12 bases between them. This CDR3 comprises 13 residues. The CDR3, as DNA: TGTGCCAGCAGCCAAACAGGTGGGAATGAGCAGTTCTTC. Translation gives CASSQTGGNEQFF.

The chain employs TRBV5-6 and TRBJ1-4; 7 bases line up with TRBD1. This CDR3 contains 16 residues. Germline V gives CDR1 SGHDT, CDR2 YYEEEE. With 4 bases clipped from V and 4 bases from J, the junction kept 10 bases outside the gene matches. The DNA of the CDR3 is TGTGCCAGCAGCCCGAGGACGGGACAGTTTAATGAAAAACTGTTTTTT. Translation gives CASSPRTGQFNEKLFF.

The J gene is TRBJ2-4, the V gene TRBV12-2; TRBD1 reflects the table's D call only, with no check against the DNA. TRBV12-2 is termed a pseudogene. The CDR3 totals 15 residues. This CDR3 reads CASRSQAPPKNIQYF. CDR3 in DNA: TGTGCAAGTCGCTCCCAGGCCCCCCCCAAAAACATTCAGTACTTC.

The CDR3: CASSLVPGQGWNTEAFF. Here the CDR3 DNA reads TGCGCCAGCAGCTTGGTCCCGGGACAGGGCTGGAACACTGAAGCTTTCTTT. This rearrangement joins TRBV5-1 to TRBJ1-1, with TRBD1 matching over 9 bases. Trimming at V came to 0 bases and at J to 1 base, leaving 7 bases not matched to a gene. The germline gives CDR1 SGHRS, CDR2 YFSETQ. This CDR3 contains 17 residues. Full variable domain (rest looked up from reference TRBV5-1 and TRBJ1-1): KAGVTQTPRYLIKTRGQQVTLSCSPISGHRSVSWYQQTPGQGLQFLFEYFSETQRNKGNFPGRFSGRQFSNSRSEMNVSTLELGDSALYLCASSLVPGQGWNTEAFFGQGTRLTVV.

This clone was recorded once. The J gene is TRBJ2-1, the V gene TRBV6-1; 7 nucleotides agree with TRBD1. Trimming cost V 1 base and J 9 bases; bases outside gene matches: 6. Germline CDR1 reads MNHNS; CDR2 reads SASEGT. This CDR3 spans 14 amino acids. The CDR3, as DNA: TGTGCCAGCAGTGAAGAAGGGGGCAAGGGTGAGCAGTTCTTC. The encoded protein is CASSEEGGKGEQFF.

The chain is built from TRBV5-6 and TRBJ1-2; TRBD1 agrees at 7 bases. V gave up 4 bases and J gave up 0 bases; unmatched junction bases: 3. The CDR3 sequence is 14 residues long. The germline CDR1 and CDR2 sequences are SGHDT and YYEEEE. CDR3 loop: CASSRDSPNYGYTF. CDR3 coding DNA: TGTGCCAGCAGCCGGGACAGCCCTAACTATGGCTACACCTTC.

J is TRBJ2-5 and V is TRBV5-1, with 12 bases identical to TRBD2. This CDR3 has 15 residues. From germline, CDR1 is SGHRS and CDR2 YFSETQ. Losses at the gene ends were 1 base for V and 4 bases for J; bases not matched to a gene: 2. Here the CDR3 reads CASSLTSGRLETQYF. CDR3 nucleotide sequence: TGCGCCAGCAGCTTGACTAGCGGGAGGTTAGAGACCCAGTACTTC.

V gene TRBV6-6 combines with J gene TRBJ1-2; D not certain. Germline V CDR1 and CDR2: MNHNY, SVGAGI (reference sequence). The CDR3 length is 15 residues. Trimming removed 0 bases from V and 3 bases from J, with 11 bases in between. CDR3 DNA sequence: TGTGCCAGCAGTTACTCCGGAGGGTTCGACTATGGCTACACCTTC. Translated: CASSYSGGFDYGYTF.

The gene calls are TRBV24-1 and TRBJ2-1, with 9 bases identical to TRBD2. Trimming took 3 bases from V and 4 from J; bases not matched to a gene: 9. Germline V gene sequence: CDR1 KGHDR, CDR2 SFDVKD. CDR3 length: 17 amino acids. The CDR3, as DNA: TGTGCCACCAGTGATCCGCGTAGCGGGAGCGGGTACAATGAGCAGTTCTTC. Translation gives CATSDPRSGSGYNEQFF.

This chain links TRBV19 with TRBJ1-5; D is perhaps TRBD1 (5 bases). The CDR3 is 14 residues long. CDR1 LNHDA and CDR2 SQIVND come from the germline V gene (reference sequence). The V gene lost 3 bases and the J gene lost 9 bases, with 15 bases spanning the gap. Written as DNA, the CDR3 is TGTGCCAGTAGTATCGGCGGGGGAAGGGGGCCCCAGCATTTT. Translation gives CASSIGGGRGPQHF.